The T cell receptor beta chain described here comes from a study of spatial heterogeneity in lung cancer. Background on the study: The average appearance count of each unique TCR and UMI combination in raw reads was more than ten. Study observations and caveats: Ubiquitous expanded tumor TCRs showed up in blood more at resection than follow-up.

By share of the sample, this clonotype is medium-sized. Its target is not known. Time point given: sample taken at primary tumor resection. The input material, whole RNA from tumor, nontumor lung or frozen PBMC, was sequenced unsorted. The germline V gene has CDR1 LNHDA and CDR2 SQIVND (reference sequence). The ends were cut back, 5 bases at V and 7 bases at J, with 15 bases in the middle. The CDR3 sequence is 14 residues long. In TCRdb, the 5' RACE reads were re-called with MiXCR into one record per CDR3 protein. The sample has 13,000 to 15,000 distinct CDR3 sequences; 10% are singletons. The rearrangement joins TRBV19 to TRBJ1-5; the D gene is possibly TRBD1 (6 bases). The TCR was taken from a male donor with early-stage non-small cell lung cancer. Sequences were derived from PBMCs, sampled at surgery. The CDR3 nucleotides read TGTGCCAGTAGTGGGGGCCGTGGGGTCCAGCCCCAGCATTTT. The encoded protein is CASSGGRGVQPQHF.